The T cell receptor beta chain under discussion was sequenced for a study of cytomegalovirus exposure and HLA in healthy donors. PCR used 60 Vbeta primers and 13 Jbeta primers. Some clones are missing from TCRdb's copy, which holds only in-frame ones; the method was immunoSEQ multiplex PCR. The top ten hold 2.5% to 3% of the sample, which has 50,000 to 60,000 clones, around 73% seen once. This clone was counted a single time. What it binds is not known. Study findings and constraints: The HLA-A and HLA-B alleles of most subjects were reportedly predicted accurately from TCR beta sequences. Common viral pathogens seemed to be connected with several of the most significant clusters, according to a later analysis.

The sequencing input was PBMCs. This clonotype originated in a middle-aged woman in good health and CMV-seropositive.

The CDR3 sequence is CASSGRTGGRNTEAFF. The CDR3, as DNA: TGTGCCAGTAGTGGACGGACAGGGGGTCGGAACACTGAAGCTTTCTTT. The V call is TRBV19, the J call TRBJ1-1, with 10 bases identical to TRBD1. In germline, CDR1 is LNHDA, CDR2 SQIVND (reference sequence). The CDR3 is 16 amino acids. The trim removed 5 bases at V and 1 base at J, leaving 7 bases unmatched. Complete variable domain (other parts from reference TRBV19 and TRBJ1-1): DGGITQSPKYLFRKEGQNVTLSCEQNLNHDAMYWYRQDPGQGLRLIYYSQIVNDFQKGDIAEGYSVSREKKESFPLTVTSAQKNPTAFYLCASSGRTGGRNTEAFFGQGTRLTVV.